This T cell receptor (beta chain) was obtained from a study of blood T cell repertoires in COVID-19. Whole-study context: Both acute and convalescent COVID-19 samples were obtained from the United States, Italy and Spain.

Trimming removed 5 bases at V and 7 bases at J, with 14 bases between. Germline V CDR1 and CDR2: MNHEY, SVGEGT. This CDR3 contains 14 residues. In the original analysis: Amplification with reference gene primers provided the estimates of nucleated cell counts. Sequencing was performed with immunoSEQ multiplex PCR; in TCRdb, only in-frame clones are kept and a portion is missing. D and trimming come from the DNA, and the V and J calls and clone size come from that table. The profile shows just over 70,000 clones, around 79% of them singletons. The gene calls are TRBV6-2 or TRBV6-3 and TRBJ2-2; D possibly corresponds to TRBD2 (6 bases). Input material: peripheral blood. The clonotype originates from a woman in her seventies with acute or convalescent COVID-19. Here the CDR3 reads CASSRLVLGGELFF. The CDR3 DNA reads TGTGCCAGCAGTCGACTAGTTCTAGGCGGGGAGCTGTTTTTT.